This is a list of T cell receptor beta chains from one sample in a study of blood T cell repertoires in COVID-19. TCRdb's table, derived via immunoSEQ multiplex PCR, lists solely in-frame clones and lacks some. Among roughly 170,000 clones listed, approximately 79% were seen once. Specimen: peripheral blood. These TCRs come from an elderly woman with acute or convalescent COVID-19. Both conserved end residues are part of each CDR3. A D gene is named only where the DNA matches it firmly. Clone size appears in some rows only: once, few, many, or a class for an expanded clone.

clone size	CDR3 length	V gene	J gene	D gene	CDR3 protein	CDR3 DNA
-	11	TRBV24-1	TRBJ1-2	-	CATAPAGGYTF	TGTGCCACCGCCCCAGCGGGAGGCTACACCTTC
-	15	TRBV7-2	TRBJ1-2	TRBD1	CASSLEQGRTYGYTF	TGTGCCAGCAGCTTAGAACAGGGGCGTACCTATGGCTACACCTTC
-	10	TRBV5-8	TRBJ1-1	TRBD1	CASGGYRDSF	TGTGCCAGCGGAGGTTACCGGGACAGCTTT
-	16	TRBV28	TRBJ1-4	TRBD1	CASSLSGGLTNEKLFF	TGTGCCAGCAGTTTATCAGGGGGTCTAACTAATGAAAAACTGTTTTTT
-	14	TRBV27	TRBJ2-1	-	CASSLRTGGNEQFF	TGTGCCAGCAGTCTCCGGACCGGCGGGAATGAGCAGTTCTTC
once	14	TRBV15	TRBJ2-7	TRBD2	CATSRGGEGHEQYF	TGTGCCACCAGCAGAGGAGGGGAGGGGCACGAGCAGTACTTC
-	14	TRBV7-6	TRBJ2-1	-	CASSLGAANNEQFF	TGTGCCAGCAGCTTAGGGGCAGCCAACAATGAGCAGTTCTTC
few	13	TRBV6-6	TRBJ1-1	TRBD1	CASTITGETEAFF	TGTGCCAGCACCATCACAGGGGAAACTGAAGCTTTCTTT
-	13	TRBV5-6	TRBJ1-2	-	CASSQLWAAGYTF	TGTGCCAGCAGCCAACTCTGGGCAGCTGGCTACACCTTC
-	13	TRBV5-1	TRBJ2-3	-	CASSLDLADTQYF	TGCGCCAGCAGCTTGGACCTAGCGGATACGCAGTATTTT
-	15	TRBV6-5	TRBJ2-7	TRBD2	CASIRTSGSRYEQYF	TGTGCCAGCATTCGGACTAGCGGGAGTCGGTACGAGCAGTACTTC
-	13	TRBV19	TRBJ2-4	TRBD2	CASTGTSGNIQYF	TGTGCCAGCACCGGGACTAGCGGAAACATTCAGTACTTC
few	12	TRBV30	TRBJ1-6	-	CAWSVLDSPLHF	TGTGCCTGGAGTGTATTAGATTCACCCCTCCACTTT
-	15	TRBV2	TRBJ2-1	-	CANQGAGLGYNEQFF	TGTGCAAATCAAGGGGCGGGGTTGGGCTACAATGAGCAGTTCTTC
few	18	TRBV7-9	TRBJ1-2	-	CASSSPRPLGPANYGYTF	TGTGCCAGCAGCTCGCCGAGACCCTTGGGGCCAGCTAACTATGGCTACACCTTC
-	15	TRBV6-5	TRBJ2-7	-	CASSYAAPGTYEQYF	TGTGCCAGCAGTTACGCGGCCCCTGGCACCTACGAGCAGTACTTC
-	13	TRBV10-3	TRBJ1-5	-	CAIRQGDGQPQHF	TGTGCCATCAGACAGGGAGATGGTCAGCCCCAGCATTTT
-	13	TRBV18	TRBJ1-4	TRBD1	CASSGTGREKLFF	TGTGCCAGTTCCGGGACAGGGCGGGAAAAACTGTTTTTT
-	16	TRBV28	TRBJ1-1	-	CASSGAGGAEVTEAFF	TGTGCCAGCAGTGGGGCTGGGGGGGCGGAGGTCACTGAAGCTTTCTTT
-	12	TRBV7-9	TRBJ2-3	TRBD1	CASSERDRGQYF	TGTGCCAGCAGCGAAAGGGACAGGGGGCAGTATTTT
-	16	TRBV28	TRBJ1-6	-	CASSLGGQSYNSPLHF	TGTGCCAGCAGTTTGGGGGGGCAGTCCTATAATTCACCCCTCCACTTT
-	19	TRBV3-1/TRBV3-2	TRBJ2-2	TRBD1	CASSQDHRTGKGNTGELFF	TGTGCCAGCAGCCAAGATCATAGGACAGGGAAGGGGAACACCGGGGAGCTGTTTTTT
-	18	TRBV4-2	TRBJ2-7	TRBD2	CASSHTAGGPVNPYEQYF	TGTGCCAGCAGCCATACAGCGGGAGGGCCGGTTAATCCCTACGAGCAGTACTTC